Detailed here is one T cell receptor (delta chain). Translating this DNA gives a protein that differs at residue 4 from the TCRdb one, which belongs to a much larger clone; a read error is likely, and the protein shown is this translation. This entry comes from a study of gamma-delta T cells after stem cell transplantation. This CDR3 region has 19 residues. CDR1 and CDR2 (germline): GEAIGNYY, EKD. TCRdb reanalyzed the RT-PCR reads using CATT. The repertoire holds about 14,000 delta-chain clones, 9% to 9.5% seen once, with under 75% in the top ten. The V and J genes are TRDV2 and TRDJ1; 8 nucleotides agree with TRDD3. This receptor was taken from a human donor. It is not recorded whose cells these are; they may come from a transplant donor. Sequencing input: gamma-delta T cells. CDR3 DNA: TGTGCCTGTAACACCGTTAAGACTGGGGGCTCACTTTACACCGATAAACTCATCTTT. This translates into CACNTVKTGGSLYTDKLIF.